This TCR beta chain was obtained from a study of blood T cell repertoires in COVID-19. About the research overall: Some COVID-19 samples were acute and others convalescent; all came from the United States, Italy and Spain.

The study counted Cohort 3 donors as recovered given two negative PCRs, clearance, or symptom resolution. This CDR3 is built from 13 residues. Trimming at V came to 5 bases and at J to 2 bases, leaving 3 bases not matched to a gene. Germline CDR1 and CDR2: SQVTM and ANQGSEA. Authors' methods: Cell counts per sample came from amplifying reference gene primers. Generated by immunoSEQ multiplex PCR, the TCRdb table keeps only in-frame clones and is missing some. The V and J calls and the clone size are those of that table, but D and trimming were determined from the DNA. This sample yields 290,000 or so clones, of which approximately 92% are seen a single time; roughly 1.1% belongs to the top ten.

What was sequenced was PBMCs or T cells enriched from blood (not recorded which). The sequence derives from a woman aged 25 to 39 who had recovered from COVID-19. This chain uses TRBV29-1 with TRBJ2-3, with 8 bases lining up with TRBD1. CDR3 residues: CSVPGQVTDTQYF. The CDR3 DNA is TGCAGCGTTCCGGGACAGGTCACAGATACGCAGTATTTT.